This T cell receptor beta chain emerged from a study of T cells after yellow fever vaccination (dated by TCRdb to the late 2010s). In the study overall: The SMART-Seq v4 Ultra Low Input RNA kit was used to prepare libraries from fractions with low cell numbers. To follow T-cell clones before and after both primary and booster YFV17D yellow fever vaccination, bulk TCR alpha and beta repertoires underwent longitudinal sequencing. Two healthy male donors made up the cohort, one aged 18 to 30 years and the other aged 30 to 40 years. Bulk PBMC replicates and cell subsets were isolated from blood drawn at multiple timepoints before and after both primary and secondary immunization. Overall study results and their limits: Most clones expanded after primary vaccination (96% of CD4 and 88% of CD8) were re-detected after the booster, suggesting that broad memory maintenance occurred. A small fraction of clonotypes showed up in both the CD4 and CD8 compartments, probably as a result of convergent recombination. Because only two donors were included in the study, the extent to which the findings can be generalized is limited. Compared with the primary T-cell response, the secondary T-cell response was weaker but faster, peaking on day 5 rather than day 15. Because abundant contaminating clonotypes from the bulk population could be contained in FACS-sorted repertoires, computational filtering was required.

This clonotype was counted many times. Its antigen remains unidentified. One base away there is no much larger clone; base qualities are not given. The label giving this sample's treatment or condition can be read as: live attenuated yellow fever vaccine strain. At each blood-draw timepoint, two biological replicates of bulk PBMCs were obtained. A standard Ficoll-Paque protocol was used to isolate PBMCs from peripheral blood. RNA was extracted with TriZol from bulk PBMCs, CD4 and CD8 fractions, and dextramer-positive and dextramer-negative fractions. For sequencing, an Illumina NovaSeq 6000 was employed. Synthesis of TCR cDNA relied on 5'RACE template switching, a step that introduced a universal primer site along with unique molecular identifiers. cDNA synthesis was primed from both the TCR alpha and TCR beta constant segments. Two PCR steps were used to amplify libraries, with sample barcodes and sequencing adapters being added in the second step. Sequencing of libraries was performed on Illumina HiSeq 2500 (2x100 bp) or NovaSeq (2x150 bp). The authors' analysis ran thus. MIGEC was used to demultiplex reads and collapse the reads into UMI consensus sequences, and MiXCR was used for V(D)J alignment. Vaccine-responding clonotypes were defined with edgeR using replicate PBMC samples, requiring FDR below 0.01 and a log2 fold change above 5 up to day 15. Bulk clonotypes were assigned CD4 or CD8 identity according to which sequenced CD4 or CD8 repertoire held them at higher abundance. Using fastp at Q25 and MiXCR, TCRdb reprocessed the public reads and kept productive beta chains. Each entry is one CDR3 protein sequence, shown with its most common DNA and genes. The V and J calls follow TCRdb's processing rather than the paper's. The sample data list a few hundred thousand distinct CDR3 sequences, and over 15% of these were observed just once. Jointly, the top ten make up over 15% of the sample.

The clonotype comes from a man between 18 and 35 years old who received the YFV17D yellow fever vaccine. Material: PBMCs, obtained before the yellow fever booster vaccination.

The DNA is as follows: TGCGCCAGCAGCTTGGGTACTAGCGCAGATACGCAGTATTTT. This codes for CASSLGTSADTQYF. The V and J segments used are TRBV5-1 and TRBJ2-3, with 7 middle bases fitting TRBD2. Including the terminal cysteine and phenylalanine, the CDR3 comprises 14 residues. This entry keeps only the CDR3 DNA: 42 bases, framed from base 1. Trimming accounts for 0 bases at V and 4 bases at J, while the number of junction bases matched to no gene is 2. In the germline V gene, CDR1 corresponds to SGHRS and CDR2 to YFSETQ.